This entry lists 24 T cell receptor beta chains sequenced from one sample in a study of cytomegalovirus exposure and HLA in healthy donors. Profiling relied on immunoSEQ multiplex PCR, and the TCRdb table lists in-frame clones only, not all of them. Of about 150,000 clones listed, approximately 91% are singletons. Sequenced material: PBMCs. These TCRs come from a woman between 18 and 29 years old in good health and CMV-seropositive.

The chain is built from TRBV27 and TRBJ2-3, with D tentatively TRBD2 (6 bases). V gave up 2 bases and J gave up 1 base, with 10 bases separating them. CDR3 length: 15 residues. The germline V gene encodes CDR1 MNHEY and CDR2 SMNVEV (reference sequence). The CDR3 region is CASSLVTRGTDTQYF. In DNA form, the CDR3 reads TGTGCCAGCAGTTTAGTGACTAGAGGCACAGATACGCAGTATTTT.

V is TRBV6-4 and J is TRBJ2-1; the D gene is possibly TRBD1 (8 bases). CDR1 is MRHNA, CDR2 SNTAGT, per germline. The CDR3 contains 16 residues. V was clipped by 5 bases and J by 4 bases, with 18 bases between them. CDR3 loop: CASSPQGASGYNEQFF. CDR3 in DNA: TGTGCCAGCAGTCCTCAGGGGGCTAGCGGATACAATGAGCAGTTCTTC.

This chain links TRBV25-1 with TRBJ2-3; 10 nucleotides match TRBD1. The CDR3 sequence is 16 residues long. Losses at the gene ends were 3 bases for V and 6 bases for J; bases not matched to a gene: 9. Germline lookup yields CDR1 MGHDK and CDR2 SYGVNS. CDR3 protein: CASSEAGTGAADTQYF. The CDR3 region has the DNA TGTGCCAGCAGTGAGGCAGGGACAGGGGCGGCGGATACGCAGTATTTT.

V gene TRBV5-1 combines with J gene TRBJ2-7; D unresolved. The CDR3 covers 15 residues. Germline assignment: CDR1 SGHRS and CDR2 YFSETQ. The V and J ends lost 7 bases and 2 bases respectively, with 19 bases between them. For the CDR3, the DNA is TGCGCCAGCGCCCCGTACAGAGACCCGACCTACGAGCAGTACTTC. This encodes CASAPYRDPTYEQYF. The variable domain in full, completed from reference TRBV5-1 and TRBJ2-7, reads KAGVTQTPRYLIKTRGQQVTLSCSPISGHRSVSWYQQTPGQGLQFLFEYFSETQRNKGNFPGRFSGRQFSNSRSEMNVSTLELGDSALYLCASAPYRDPTYEQYFGPGTRLTVT.

The chain couples TRBV5-1 to TRBJ1-2, with 10 bases aligning to TRBD1. The CDR3 contains 17 residues. Germline lookup yields CDR1 SGHRS and CDR2 YFSETQ. V lost 5 bases to trimming and J lost 4 bases; unmatched junction nucleotides: 14. CDR3 in amino acids: CASSPGTGALEGYGYTF. The CDR3 DNA reads as TGCGCCAGCAGTCCCGGGACAGGGGCGCTGGAAGGCTATGGCTACACCTTC.

The CDR3 DNA reads TGCGCCAGCAGATTCCGACAGGGAGAAGCCTACGAGCAGTACTTC. This gives the protein CASRFRQGEAYEQYF. The chain is built from TRBV5-1 and TRBJ2-7; 7 bases are shared with TRBD1. The CDR3 consists of 15 residues. V lost 5 bases to trimming and J lost 2 bases; unmatched junction nucleotides: 10. Germline CDR1 reads SGHRS; CDR2 reads YFSETQ.

This clone was found a few times. The chain combines TRBV9 with TRBJ1-2; D might be TRBD1 (6 bases). The CDR3 loop spans 18 amino acids. V was pared by 3 bases and J by 0 bases, with 21 bases between. Germline V gene lookup returns CDR1 SGDLS and CDR2 YYNGEE. CDR3 loop: CASSALGQVRLANYGYTF. The CDR3 DNA reads TGTGCCAGCAGCGCCTTGGGACAAGTCCGGCTAGCTAACTATGGCTACACCTTC.

This chain connects TRBV30 to TRBJ1-1, with a tentative D call TRBD1 (6 bases). This CDR3 has 15 amino acids. V lost 4 bases and J lost 5, with 20 bases in between. CDR1 and CDR2 from the germline V gene are GTSNPN and SVGIG (reference sequence). The CDR3 is CAWTIGDMIKTEAFF. The CDR3 nucleotides are TGTGCCTGGACCATCGGGGACATGATAAAGACTGAAGCTTTCTTT.

This chain links TRBV7-9 with TRBJ2-2; TRBD2 matches 12 bases. V shed 5 bases and J 4 bases; nucleotides not matched to a gene: 5. Germline values: CDR1 SEHNR, CDR2 FQNEAQ (reference sequence). This CDR3 has 16 amino acids. The CDR3 sequence is CASSLLAGGSTGELFF. The CDR3 DNA follows: TGTGCCAGCAGCCTCCTAGCGGGAGGGAGCACCGGGGAGCTGTTTTTT.

This clone was counted a single time. The rearrangement uses TRBV9 and TRBJ2-2; 9 bases line up with TRBD1. The CDR3 contains 14 residues. Looked up from germline, CDR1 is SGDLS and CDR2 is YYNGEE. V shed 7 bases and J 4 bases; nucleotides not matched to a gene: 5. CDR3: CASRDRVGTGELFF. In DNA form, the CDR3 reads TGTGCCAGCCGGGACAGGGTCGGCACCGGGGAGCTGTTTTTT.

V gene TRBV7-2 combines with J gene TRBJ2-3; 9 nucleotides align to TRBD2. J was trimmed by 6 bases and V by 0 bases; bases with no gene match: 10. The CDR3 runs to 17 residues. Germline V gene sequence: CDR1 SGHTA, CDR2 FQGNSA. The CDR3 DNA sequence: TGTGCCAGCAGCTTAGCGTGGCTAGCGGGGCGCATGGATACGCAGTATTTT. Amino acids: CASSLAWLAGRMDTQYF.

J is TRBJ2-1 and V is TRBV5-4, with 8 bases lining up with TRBD1. The germline V gene encodes CDR1 SGHNT and CDR2 YYREEE (reference sequence). The V and J ends lost 4 bases and 8 bases, in that order; junction bases with no gene match: 11. The CDR3 loop spans 15 amino acids. Here the CDR3 DNA reads TGTGCCAGCAGCCTTCCCGGACAGGGCGTTGATGAGCAGTTCTTC. Its translation: CASSLPGQGVDEQFF.

The genes are TRBV7-9 and TRBJ2-3; D not resolved. The CDR3 is 13 amino acids. Trimming pared 1 base from V and 5 bases from J, leaving 7 bases between. Germline V lookup: CDR1 SEHNR, CDR2 FQNEAQ (reference sequence). The CDR3 sequence: CASSLDMRDTQYF. CDR3 bases: TGTGCCAGCAGCTTAGATATGAGAGATACGCAGTATTTT.

The gene calls are TRBV5-1 and TRBJ2-1, with unresolved D. The CDR3 contains 14 residues. Between the trimmed V and J ends, which lost 4 bases and 4 bases, there was a span of 12 bases. The V gene's germline CDR1 is SGHRS and CDR2 YFSETQ. The CDR3 DNA sequence: TGCGCCAGCAGCCTATTAGACTTATACAATGAGCAGTTCTTC. Its translation: CASSLLDLYNEQFF. The full variable domain, rest sourced from reference TRBV5-1 and TRBJ2-1, is KAGVTQTPRYLIKTRGQQVTLSCSPISGHRSVSWYQQTPGQGLQFLFEYFSETQRNKGNFPGRFSGRQFSNSRSEMNVSTLELGDSALYLCASSLLDLYNEQFFGPGTRLTVL.

Remarks on this clone: This specimen includes other DNA sequences encoding the same CDR3. The rearrangement links TRBV15 to TRBJ2-2; TRBD1 aligns across 7 bases. CDR3 length: 14 residues. Germline values: CDR1 LNHNV, CDR2 YYDKDF (reference sequence). V was pared by 3 bases and J by 5 bases, with 3 bases of the junction left unmatched. The CDR3, as DNA: TGTGCCACCAGCAGCCTCAGGGGGACCGGGGAGCTGTTTTTT. Residues: CATSSLRGTGELFF.

The V gene is TRBV5-4, the J gene TRBJ2-3, with D perhaps TRBD2 (5 bases). CDR1 is SGHNT, CDR2 YYREEE, per germline (reference sequence). V was trimmed by 0 bases and J by 4 bases, leaving 15 bases between them. This CDR3 is 16 amino acids long. CDR3 sequence: CASSLVLGRGADTQYF. CDR3 DNA sequence: TGTGCCAGCAGCTTGGTGCTAGGGAGAGGTGCAGATACGCAGTATTTT.

This chain connects TRBV5-4 to TRBJ1-2, with TRBD1 as a possible D gene (6 bases). Germline CDR1 reads SGHNT; CDR2 reads YYREEE (reference sequence). Between the trimmed V and J ends, which lost 4 bases and 4 bases, there was a span of 20 bases. CDR3 length equals 16 residues. CDR3 residues: CASSGGHQTLPYGYTF. The CDR3 nucleotides are TGTGCCAGCAGCGGGGGACACCAGACCCTTCCCTATGGCTACACCTTC. The full variable domain, completed using reference TRBV5-4 and TRBJ1-2, is ETGVTQSPTHLIKTRGQQVTLRCSSQSGHNTVSWYQQALGQGPQFIFQYYREEENGRGNFPPRFSGLQFPNYSSELNVNALELDDSALYLCASSGGHQTLPYGYTFGSGTRLTVV.

The CDR3 region has the DNA TGCAGCGTAGGACAGGGTAATCAGCCCCAGCATTTT. This translates into CSVGQGNQPQHF. The rearrangement joins TRBV29-1 to TRBJ1-5, with 8 positions matching TRBD1. CDR1 SQVTM and CDR2 ANQGSEA come from the germline V gene. V gave up 6 bases and J gave up 4 bases; unmatched junction bases: 2. This CDR3 is built from 12 residues.

V gene TRBV6-5 combines with J gene TRBJ1-4; 7 bases are shared with TRBD1. The V gene's germline CDR1 is MNHEY and CDR2 SVGAGI. This CDR3 comprises 13 residues. J was trimmed by 7 bases and V by 7 bases; bases with no gene match: 6. In DNA, the CDR3 is TGTGCCAGCAAAGGGGGGACAGTTGAAAAACTGTTTTTT. It codes for CASKGGTVEKLFF.

The V and J genes are TRBV30 and TRBJ2-3; 12 positions match TRBD2. Germline V gives CDR1 GTSNPN, CDR2 SVGIG (reference sequence). The CDR3 contains 16 residues. V was clipped by 1 base and J by 9 bases; unmatched bases: 11. The CDR3, as DNA: TGTGCCTGGAGTGACAGGGTTTCTAGCGGGAGGGAGACGCAGTATTTT. Residues: CAWSDRVSSGRETQYF.

The chain joins TRBV7-2 to TRBJ2-1; TRBD2 matches 7 bases. Germline CDR1 and CDR2: SGHTA and FQGNSA. This CDR3 is 13 amino acids long. The trim removed 3 bases at V and 8 bases at J, leaving 4 bases unmatched. The CDR3 region is CASSFYTSDEQFF. The CDR3 nucleotides read TGTGCCAGCAGCTTCTACACTAGCGATGAGCAGTTCTTC.

The J gene is TRBJ2-7, the V gene TRBV19; weak D call: TRBD2 (6 bases). Trimming removed 11 bases at V and 6 bases at J, with 26 bases between. Germline V lookup: CDR1 LNHDA, CDR2 SQIVND (reference sequence). The CDR3 is 15 residues long. CDR3 region: CARRIPGLLLPEQYF. The CDR3 nucleotides are TGTGCCCGCAGAATCCCGGGACTCCTTTTGCCCGAGCAGTACTTC.

The chain combines TRBV2 with TRBJ2-1; D may be TRBD2 (5 bases). This CDR3 contains 13 residues. V was trimmed by 2 bases and J by 15 bases, leaving 17 bases between them. Germline-derived CDR1 and CDR2 are SNHLY and FYNNEI. CDR3 in DNA: TGTGCCAGCAGTGAACGGGGAGCCTGGGCGTGGTTCTTC. Its translation is CASSERGAWAWFF.

As regards this clone: The same CDR3 is also encoded by other DNA sequences in this sample. The V call is TRBV5-1, the J call TRBJ2-1; D unresolved. The germline V gene encodes CDR1 SGHRS and CDR2 YFSETQ. Trimming cost V 0 bases and J 6 bases, with 7 bases left between them. The CDR3 runs to 13 residues. The DNA for the CDR3 is TGCGCCAGCAGCTTGGGTACAAGCAATGAGCAGTTCTTC. It is translated as CASSLGTSNEQFF. The whole variable domain, remainder taken from reference TRBV5-1 and TRBJ2-1, is KAGVTQTPRYLIKTRGQQVTLSCSPISGHRSVSWYQQTPGQGLQFLFEYFSETQRNKGNFPGRFSGRQFSNSRSEMNVSTLELGDSALYLCASSLGTSNEQFFGPGTRLTVL.